The clone carrying this TCR beta chain was counted a few times. The sample originates from a study of identical twins. TCRdb reprocessed the 5' RACE reads via MiXCR and lists one record per CDR3 protein. There are about 890,000 distinct CDR3 sequences in the sample; 9% to 15% occur only once, and roughly 1.5% lies in the top ten. Germline assignment: CDR1 MNHNS and CDR2 SASEGT. This CDR3 comprises 13 residues. V was trimmed by 6 bases and J by 2 bases, leaving 8 bases between them. The sample was also linked to a second study, of yellow fever vaccine responses in identical twins.

This TCR was recovered from a woman younger than 30 in good health. The sample comprised PBMCs. The chain combines TRBV6-1 with TRBJ2-1; a possible D gene is TRBD2 (5 bases). The CDR3 loop is CASRDYPYNEQFF. CDR3 nucleotide sequence: TGTGCCAGCAGAGACTATCCCTACAATGAGCAGTTCTTC.